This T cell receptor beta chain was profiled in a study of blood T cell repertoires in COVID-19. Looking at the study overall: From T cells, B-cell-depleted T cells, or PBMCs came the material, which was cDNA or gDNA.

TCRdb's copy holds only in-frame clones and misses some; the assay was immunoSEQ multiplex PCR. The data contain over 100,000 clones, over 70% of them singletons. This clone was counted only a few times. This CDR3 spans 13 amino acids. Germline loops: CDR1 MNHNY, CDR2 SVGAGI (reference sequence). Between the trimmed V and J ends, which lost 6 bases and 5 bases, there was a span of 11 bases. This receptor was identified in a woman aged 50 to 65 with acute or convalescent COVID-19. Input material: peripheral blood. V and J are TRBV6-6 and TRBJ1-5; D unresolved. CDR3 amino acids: CASSLYSDQPQHF. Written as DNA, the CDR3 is TGTGCCAGCAGCCTTTATTCTGATCAGCCCCAGCATTTT.